This TCR beta chain was obtained from a study of blood T cells in healthy people across ages. Study results and caveats: The fall in TCR beta diversity per million T cells was roughly linear with age. Long-lived and aged donors differed, with more naive CD4+ cells and higher diversity in the long-lived.

This CDR3 region has 14 residues. Trimming removed 4 bases from V and 0 bases from J, with 7 bases in between. To note about this clonotype: The antigen is unknown.

It was with a sample-barcoded 5' primer and a J-beta primer mix that a second PCR of about 6 to 12 cycles was run. Every sample produced at least 2.5 million CDR3-containing paired-end reads. A single record per CDR3 protein comes from TCRdb applying MiXCR to the 5' RACE reads. Seen here are approximately 800,000 distinct CDR3 sequences, 60% to 80% observed once, and the top ten hold about 27%. The sequencing input was blood. The V gene is TRBV12-3 or TRBV12-4, the J gene TRBJ1-5, with unresolved D. The source is a man aged 25 to 40 in good health. The CDR3 sequence: CASSSYGSNQPQHF. The CDR3 DNA follows: TGTGCCAGCAGTTCCTACGGTAGCAATCAGCCCCAGCATTTT.